A selection of T cell receptor beta chains follows, all from one sample in a study of T-cell memory formation after mild COVID-19. A single record per CDR3 protein comes from TCRdb applying MiXCR to the 5' RACE reads. The sample has about 250,000 distinct CDR3 sequences, roughly 18% seen once. The sample was PBMCs or a T cell subset sorted from them (not recorded which). The source of these receptors is a young man who had mild COVID-19 (a few samples of this study predate the infection). Cell type and time point are not known. The CDR3 runs from the conserved cysteine through the conserved F or W. A D gene is named only where the DNA matches it firmly. For some rows the clone size is stated as once, few or many, or as a class when expanded; others skip it.

CDR3 protein,CDR3 DNA,clone size,D gene,J gene,V gene
CSATRDSYQPQHF,TGCAGTGCCACCCGGGACAGCTATCAGCCCCAGCATTTT,few,TRBD1,TRBJ1-5,TRBV20-1
CASSKTESSYNEQFF,TGTGCCAGCAGCAAGACCGAAAGCTCCTACAATGAGCAGTTCTTC,.,.,TRBJ2-1,TRBV2
CASSLEGWPSSPDNEQFF,TGCGCCAGCAGCTTGGAAGGATGGCCGTCTAGTCCGGACAATGAGCAGTTCTTC,few,.,TRBJ2-1,TRBV5-1
CASSKDRLQETQYF,TGTGCCAGCAGTAAGGACAGGCTACAAGAGACCCAGTACTTC,few,TRBD1,TRBJ2-5,TRBV27
CASMIIPSTEAFF,TGTGCCAGCATGATTATCCCATCCACTGAAGCTTTCTTT,once,.,TRBJ1-1,TRBV12-3/TRBV12-4
CSARRGADGYEQYF,TGCAGTGCCAGGCGAGGGGCGGATGGCTACGAGCAGTACTTC,few,.,TRBJ2-7,TRBV20-1
CSASDSRTDTQYF,TGCAGCGCGTCTGACAGCCGCACAGATACGCAGTATTTT,.,.,TRBJ2-3,TRBV29-1
CASSEQIAGELFF,TGTGCCAGCAGTGAACAAATCGCCGGGGAGCTGTTTTTT,.,.,TRBJ2-2,TRBV7-6
CSLKSGTGYNEQFF,TGCAGCTTAAAATCCGGGACAGGGTACAATGAGCAGTTCTTC,few,TRBD1,TRBJ2-1,TRBV29-1
CASSLMINTGELFF,TGTGCCAGCAGCTTAATGATCAACACCGGGGAGCTGTTTTTT,few,.,TRBJ2-2,TRBV7-3
CASSTSTGELFF,TGTGCCAGTAGTACCTCCACCGGGGAGCTGTTTTTT,few,.,TRBJ2-2,TRBV19
CASEGGTEAFF,TGCGCCAGCGAGGGGGGCACTGAAGCTTTCTTT,.,.,TRBJ1-1,TRBV5-1
CASSPLWTALPDTQYF,TGTGCCAGCAGCCCGCTCTGGACAGCCCTCCCAGATACGCAGTATTTT,.,.,TRBJ2-3,TRBV14
CASSLCGIYEQYF,TGTGCCAGCAGCCTCTGTGGGATCTACGAGCAGTACTTC,few,.,TRBJ2-7,TRBV27
CATSTPHDTQYF,TGTGCCACCAGCACCCCACACGATACGCAGTATTTT,many,.,TRBJ2-3,TRBV15
CASSEGYTGELFF,TGTGCCAGCAGTGAGGGGTATACCGGGGAGCTGTTTTTT,few,.,TRBJ2-2,TRBV2
CASSLFGRSGDTF,TGTGCCAGCAGCTTATTCGGCAGGTCCGGGGACACCTTC,.,.,TRBJ1-2,TRBV7-9
CASSVAGSGGSDEQFF,TGTGCCAGCAGCGTAGCTGGTAGCGGGGGGAGCGATGAGCAGTTCTTC,many,TRBD2,TRBJ2-1,TRBV9
CASSFGSANTGELFF,TGCGCCAGCAGCTTTGGGTCAGCGAACACCGGGGAGCTGTTTTTT,few,.,TRBJ2-2,TRBV5-1
CASSLGTPGELFF,TGTGCTAGCAGCTTAGGGACGCCCGGGGAGCTGTTTTTT,many,.,TRBJ2-2,TRBV7-7
CASTRLGGYNEQFF,TGTGCCAGCACCCGGCTCGGGGGTTACAATGAGCAGTTCTTC,.,.,TRBJ2-1,TRBV6-1
CSARDPAGRTGELFF,TGCAGTGCTAGAGATCCCGCAGGGAGGACCGGGGAGCTGTTTTTT,.,.,TRBJ2-2,TRBV20-1
CASSLGEWTGELFF,TGTGCCAGCAGCTTAGGGGAATGGACCGGGGAGCTGTTTTTT,few,.,TRBJ2-2,TRBV7-9
CASTLVGASTDTQYF,TGTGCCAGCACCTTAGTGGGGGCTAGCACAGATACGCAGTATTTT,.,.,TRBJ2-3,TRBV12-3/TRBV12-4
CSVDYGSTEAFF,TGCAGCGTTGACTACGGGAGCACTGAAGCTTTCTTT,many,.,TRBJ1-1,TRBV29-1
CASSQDRPDPSGNTIYF,TGCGCCAGCAGCCAAGATCGGCCGGACCCTTCTGGAAACACCATATATTTT,.,.,TRBJ1-3,TRBV4-1
CASSGTGQARRGNTIYF,TGTGCCAGCAGCGGGACAGGCCAGGCGCGACGTGGAAACACCATATATTTT,few,TRBD1,TRBJ1-3,TRBV25-1
CASSLGQGARDGYTF,TGTGCCAGCAGCCTCGGACAGGGGGCAAGGGATGGCTACACCTTC,.,TRBD1,TRBJ1-2,TRBV6-6
CASARRRGVTQYF,TGTGCCAGCGCCCGCCGGCGGGGTGTGACCCAGTACTTC,.,.,TRBJ2-5,TRBV27
CASRTGTGKSQPQHF,TGTGCCAGCAGAACCGGGACAGGGAAAAGTCAGCCCCAGCATTTT,.,TRBD1,TRBJ1-5,TRBV2
CASSLREADTQYF,TGTGCCAGCAGCTTACGGGAGGCAGATACGCAGTATTTT,many,TRBD2,TRBJ2-3,TRBV7-3
CAISDGTDNQPQHF,TGTGCCATCAGTGACGGGACGGACAATCAGCCCCAGCATTTT,.,.,TRBJ1-5,TRBV10-3
CASSLETSGGAHNEQFF,TGTGCCAGCAGTTTGGAGACTAGCGGGGGGGCCCACAATGAGCAGTTCTTC,.,TRBD2,TRBJ2-1,TRBV12-3/TRBV12-4
CASSLTPGTEAFF,TGTGCCAGCAGCTTAACCCCGGGCACTGAAGCTTTCTTT,.,.,TRBJ1-1,TRBV7-2
CATSRTGGAGETQYF,TGTGCCACCAGCAGAACTGGGGGCGCGGGTGAGACCCAGTACTTC,few,.,TRBJ2-5,TRBV15
CASSQAPTGGGYTF,TGCGCCAGCAGCCAAGCCCCGACGGGGGGTGGCTACACCTTC,.,.,TRBJ1-2,TRBV4-1
CASSLTGGAEEQFF,TGTGCCAGCAGCTTGACCGGGGGGGCGGAAGAGCAGTTCTTC,.,TRBD2,TRBJ2-1,TRBV7-3
CSVEDGLAGAYEQYF,TGCAGCGTTGAAGATGGTCTGGCAGGGGCGTACGAGCAGTACTTC,.,.,TRBJ2-7,TRBV29-1
CASSFWGRNTIYF,TGTGCCAGCAGTTTTTGGGGAAGGAACACCATATATTTT,few,.,TRBJ1-3,TRBV28
CSARDLMRAEAFF,TGCAGTGCTAGAGATCTGATGAGGGCTGAAGCTTTCTTT,few,.,TRBJ1-1,TRBV20-1
CASSQDLLLRREAFF,TGCGCCAGCAGCCAAGACCTCCTGCTCCGACGCGAAGCTTTCTTT,few,.,TRBJ1-1,TRBV4-3
CASSRDSSKETQYF,TGTGCCAGCAGCCGGGACAGTTCGAAAGAGACCCAGTACTTC,few,TRBD1,TRBJ2-5,TRBV12-3/TRBV12-4
CASNLVDRVYYGYTF,TGTGCCAGCAATCTTGTAGACAGGGTGTACTATGGCTACACCTTC,few,TRBD1,TRBJ1-2,TRBV7-9
CSARQFLTQYF,TGCAGTGCTCGTCAATTCCTGACCCAGTACTTC,few,.,TRBJ2-5,TRBV20-1
CASSLAGGGEETQYF,TGTGCCAGCAGCTTGGCTGGCGGGGGTGAAGAGACCCAGTACTTC,.,TRBD2,TRBJ2-5,TRBV5-4
CASSIHDRGFSPLHF,TGCGCCAGCAGCATTCACGACAGGGGTTTTTCACCCCTCCACTTT,.,TRBD1,TRBJ1-6,TRBV4-1
CASSYWTGGFYEQYF,TGTGCCAGCAGTTACTGGACAGGGGGCTTCTACGAGCAGTACTTC,once,TRBD1,TRBJ2-7,TRBV6-2/TRBV6-3
CASSLGTNTDTQYF,TGCGCCAGCAGCTTGGGGACTAACACAGATACGCAGTATTTT,many,.,TRBJ2-3,TRBV5-1
CASSDHRVNTEAFF,TGTGCCAGCAGTGATCACAGGGTGAACACTGAAGCTTTCTTT,.,.,TRBJ1-1,TRBV25-1
CASSDGQGSETQYF,TGTGCCAGCAGCGACGGACAGGGATCCGAGACCCAGTACTTC,few,TRBD1,TRBJ2-5,TRBV9
CASGDRLTYEQYF,TGTGCCAGCGGGGACAGGTTGACGTACGAGCAGTACTTC,.,TRBD1,TRBJ2-7,TRBV6-5
CASSLGPAGGPNEQFF,TGCGCCAGCAGCTTGGGCCCCGCGGGGGGGCCAAATGAGCAGTTCTTC,.,TRBD2,TRBJ2-1,TRBV5-1
CASSPRYARANTGELFF,TGTGCCAGCAGCCCGAGATATGCCAGGGCGAACACCGGGGAGCTGTTTTTT,few,.,TRBJ2-2,TRBV27
CASSGTGNSNQPQHF,TGTGCCAGCTCCGGGACAGGGAATAGCAATCAGCCCCAGCATTTT,.,TRBD1,TRBJ1-5,TRBV19
CASSAQGWDQPQHF,TGTGCCAGCAGTGCACAGGGTTGGGATCAGCCCCAGCATTTT,few,.,TRBJ1-5,TRBV2
CASSSSGATNEKLFF,TGTGCCAGCAGTTCCTCGGGGGCAACTAATGAAAAACTGTTTTTT,.,.,TRBJ1-4,TRBV6-6
CASSRLLNTEAFF,TGTGCCAGCTCCCGACTTCTGAACACTGAAGCTTTCTTT,.,.,TRBJ1-1,TRBV6-2/TRBV6-3
CSADRGGLGYTF,TGCAGTGCCGACCGCGGGGGTCTTGGCTACACCTTC,.,.,TRBJ1-2,TRBV20-1